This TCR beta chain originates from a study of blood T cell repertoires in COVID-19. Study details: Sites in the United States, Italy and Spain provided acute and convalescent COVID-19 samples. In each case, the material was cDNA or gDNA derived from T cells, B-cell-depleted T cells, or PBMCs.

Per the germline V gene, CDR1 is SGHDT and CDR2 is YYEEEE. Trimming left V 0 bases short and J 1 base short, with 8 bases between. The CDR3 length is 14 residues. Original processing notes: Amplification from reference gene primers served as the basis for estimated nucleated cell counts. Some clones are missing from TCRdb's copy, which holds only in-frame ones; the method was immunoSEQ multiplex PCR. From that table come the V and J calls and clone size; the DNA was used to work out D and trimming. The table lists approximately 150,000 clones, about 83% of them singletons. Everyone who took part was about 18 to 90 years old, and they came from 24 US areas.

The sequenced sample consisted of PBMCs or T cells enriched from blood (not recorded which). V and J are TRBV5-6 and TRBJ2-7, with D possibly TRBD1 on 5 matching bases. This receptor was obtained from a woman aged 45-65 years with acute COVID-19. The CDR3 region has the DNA TGTGCCAGCAGCTTGGTAGGGGCTTCCTACGAGCAGTACTTC. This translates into CASSLVGASYEQYF.